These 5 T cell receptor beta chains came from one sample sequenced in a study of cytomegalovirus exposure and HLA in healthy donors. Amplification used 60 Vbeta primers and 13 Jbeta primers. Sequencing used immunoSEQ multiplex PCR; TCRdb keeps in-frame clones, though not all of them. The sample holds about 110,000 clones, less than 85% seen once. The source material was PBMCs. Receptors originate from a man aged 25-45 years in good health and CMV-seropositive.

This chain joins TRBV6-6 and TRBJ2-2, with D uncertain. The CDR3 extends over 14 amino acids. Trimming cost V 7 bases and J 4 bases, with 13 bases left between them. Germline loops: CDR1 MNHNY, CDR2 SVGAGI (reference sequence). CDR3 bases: TGTGCCAGCAACGACTGGGTGGTCACCGGGGAGCTGTTTTTT. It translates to CASNDWVVTGELFF.

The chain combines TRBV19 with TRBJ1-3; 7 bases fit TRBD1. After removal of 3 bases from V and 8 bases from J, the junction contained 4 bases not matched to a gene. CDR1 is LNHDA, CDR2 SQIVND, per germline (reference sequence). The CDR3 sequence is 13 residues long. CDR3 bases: TGTGCCAGTAGTATTGGGACAGCGGACACCATATATTTT. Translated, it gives CASSIGTADTIYF. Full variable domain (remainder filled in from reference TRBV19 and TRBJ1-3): DGGITQSPKYLFRKEGQNVTLSCEQNLNHDAMYWYRQDPGQGLRLIYYSQIVNDFQKGDIAEGYSVSREKKESFPLTVTSAQKNPTAFYLCASSIGTADTIYFGEGSWLTVV.

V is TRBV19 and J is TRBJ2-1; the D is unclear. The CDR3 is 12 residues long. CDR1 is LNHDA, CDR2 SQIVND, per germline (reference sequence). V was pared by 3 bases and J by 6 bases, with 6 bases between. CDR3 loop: CASSIWPNEQFF. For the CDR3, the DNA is TGTGCCAGTAGTATTTGGCCCAATGAGCAGTTCTTC.

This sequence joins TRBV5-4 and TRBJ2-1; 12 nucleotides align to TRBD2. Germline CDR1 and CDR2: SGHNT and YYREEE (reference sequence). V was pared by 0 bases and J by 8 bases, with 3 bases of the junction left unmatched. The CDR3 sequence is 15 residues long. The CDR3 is CASSLEPSGGDEQFF. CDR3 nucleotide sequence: TGTGCCAGCAGCTTGGAGCCTAGCGGGGGGGATGAGCAGTTCTTC.

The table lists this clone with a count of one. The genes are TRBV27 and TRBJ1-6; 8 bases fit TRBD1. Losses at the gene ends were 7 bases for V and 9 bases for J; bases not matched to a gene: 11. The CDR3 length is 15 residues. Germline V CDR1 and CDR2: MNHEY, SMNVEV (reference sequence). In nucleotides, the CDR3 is TGTGCCAGCACCCTAACCGGGACAGGTCGTTCACCCCTCCACTTT. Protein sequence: CASTLTGTGRSPLHF.